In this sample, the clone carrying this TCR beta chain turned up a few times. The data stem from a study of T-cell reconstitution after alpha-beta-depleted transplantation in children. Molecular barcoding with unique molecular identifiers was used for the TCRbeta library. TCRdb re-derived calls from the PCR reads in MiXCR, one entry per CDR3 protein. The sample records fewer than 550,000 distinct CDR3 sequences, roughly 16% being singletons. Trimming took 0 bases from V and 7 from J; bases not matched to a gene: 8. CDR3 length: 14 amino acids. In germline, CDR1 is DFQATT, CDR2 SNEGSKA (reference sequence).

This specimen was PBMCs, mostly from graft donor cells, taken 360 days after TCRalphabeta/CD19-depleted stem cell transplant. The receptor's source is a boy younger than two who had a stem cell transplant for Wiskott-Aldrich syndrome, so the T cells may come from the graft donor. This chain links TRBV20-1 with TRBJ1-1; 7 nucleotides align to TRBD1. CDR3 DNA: TGCAGTGCTAGAGAGACAGGGAGGAGTAGTGAAGCTTTCTTT. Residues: CSARETGRSSEAFF.